This passage covers 20 T cell receptor beta chains from one sample sequenced in a study of cytotoxic CD8 clonotypes in ibrutinib-treated CLL. Clones were read by immunoSEQ multiplex PCR, and TCRdb kept only the in-frame ones, dropping some. The table has 270,000 or so clones, less than 85% seen once; the top ten hold about 5%. Sequenced here: PBMCs, sampled at disease progression, from a patient treated with ibrutinib. The receptor source for this set is a human donor with chronic lymphocytic leukemia.

This clone was observed a handful of times. CDR3 region: CASSVTNNEQFF. The CDR3 bases are TGTGCCAGCAGCGTCACCAACAATGAGCAGTTCTTC. V is TRBV9 and J is TRBJ2-1, with D hard to call. The CDR3 is made up of 12 amino acids. Trimming removed 2 bases at V and 5 bases at J, with 5 bases between. The germline V gene has CDR1 SGDLS and CDR2 YYNGEE.

With respect to this clone: Other DNA variants within this sample encode the same CDR3. The chain has TRBV29-1 and TRBJ2-7; 9 bases agree with TRBD1. After removal of 6 bases from V and 3 bases from J, the junction contained 6 bases not matched to a gene. CDR3 length: 13 amino acids. Germline V CDR1 and CDR2: SQVTM, ANQGSEA. CDR3 DNA: TGCAGCGTCCTCCCGGGACAGGGCTACGAGCAGTACTTC. Translating gives CSVLPGQGYEQYF.

As concerns this clone: At the DNA level, this CDR3 is encoded by other sequences in the same sample as well. The rearrangement joins TRBV9 to TRBJ1-2; D is uncertain. Germline loops: CDR1 SGDLS, CDR2 YYNGEE. The germline V and J ends were trimmed by 0 bases and 8 bases, with 5 bases remaining between them. This CDR3 has 11 residues. CDR3 loop: CASSVGRGYTF. The CDR3 region has the DNA TGTGCCAGCAGCGTAGGCCGCGGCTACACCTTC.

This clone has a handful of counts. This rearrangement joins TRBV6-5 to TRBJ1-4; D is possibly TRBD1 (5 bases). The CDR3 loop spans 15 amino acids. CDR1 MNHEY and CDR2 SVGAGI come from the germline V gene. V was cut by 3 bases and J by 10 bases, with 18 bases left in between. DNA of the CDR3: TGTGCCAGCAGTTATCAACCGGGACGGATGCGAAAACTGTTTTTT. Translating it yields CASSYQPGRMRKLFF.

The V and J genes are TRBV15 and TRBJ2-1; 7 nucleotides agree with TRBD2. This CDR3 region has 15 residues. V was pared by 0 bases and J by 2 bases, with 1 base of the junction left unmatched. Germline V CDR1 and CDR2: LNHNV, YYDKDF (reference sequence). The DNA of the CDR3 is TGTGCCACCAGCAGAGAAGCGGGACCCTACAATGAGCAGTTCTTC. This translates into CATSREAGPYNEQFF. The variable domain in full, completed from reference TRBV15 and TRBJ2-1, reads DAMVIQNPRYQVTQFGKPVTLSCSQTLNHNVMYWYQQKSSQAPKLLFHYYDKDFNNEADTPDNFQSRRPNTSFCFLDIRSPGLGDTAMYLCATSREAGPYNEQFFGPGTRLTVL.

The CDR3 coding sequence is TGTGCCAGCAGCTTCGGAGCGGGCAGCTCCTACAATGAGCAGTTCTTC. This gives the protein CASSFGAGSSYNEQFF. The chain combines TRBV5-4 with TRBJ2-1, with D perhaps matching TRBD2 (6 bases). The length of the CDR3 is 16 residues. Trimming stripped 2 bases from V and 0 bases from J, with 12 bases between. Germline lookup yields CDR1 SGHNT and CDR2 YYREEE (reference sequence).

The chain joins TRBV6-6 to TRBJ1-5; 7 bases map to TRBD1. V shed 0 bases, J shed 9 bases, and the junction held 8 bases outside the gene matches. The germline gives CDR1 MNHNY, CDR2 SVGAGI (reference sequence). This CDR3 region has 15 residues. The CDR3 DNA sequence: TGTGCCAGCAGTTACTCGTCAGGGGGAACACGGCCCCAGCATTTT. Encoded protein: CASSYSSGGTRPQHF.

This sequence joins TRBV4-1 and TRBJ1-5, with TRBD1 identical over 7 bases. Trimming took 4 bases from V and 2 from J; bases not matched to a gene: 2. CDR1 and CDR2 from the germline V gene are MGHRA and YSYEKL. CDR3 length: 14 amino acids. CDR3 coding DNA: TGCGCCAGCAGCCCAGGACAGGGCAATCAGCCCCAGCATTTT. It codes for CASSPGQGNQPQHF.

The chain is built from TRBV5-6 and TRBJ1-6, with D perhaps matching TRBD1 (5 bases). The CDR3 has 13 residues. V dropped 4 bases and J dropped 7 bases, with 9 bases sitting between them. Per the germline V gene, CDR1 is SGHDT and CDR2 is YYEEEE. CDR3 in DNA: TGTGCCAGCAGCAGGGACGGAAATTCACCCCTCCACTTT. Its protein product is CASSRDGNSPLHF.

This chain links TRBV2 with TRBJ2-7, with 11 positions matching TRBD2. This CDR3 region has 15 residues. Germline trimming cut 5 bases from V and 6 bases from J; bases unmatched to any gene: 9. CDR1 and CDR2 (germline): SNHLY, FYNNEI. Here the CDR3 DNA reads TGTGCCAGCAGTTATACTAGCGGGAGAGAGGTCGAGCAGTACTTC. Protein product: CASSYTSGREVEQYF.

The chain links TRBV2 to TRBJ1-1; D perhaps matches TRBD1 (6 bases). This CDR3 region has 13 residues. Trimming stripped 5 bases from V and 7 bases from J, with 14 bases between. Germline CDR1 SNHLY, CDR2 FYNNEI. The CDR3: CASSTTGRGEAFF. DNA for the CDR3: TGTGCCAGCAGTACTACAGGGAGAGGTGAAGCTTTCTTT.

This clone was seen only a few times. The chain links TRBV10-3 to TRBJ2-5, with D possibly being TRBD1 (5 bases). The length of the CDR3 is 14 residues. Trimming shortened V by 6 bases and J by 2 bases, and 13 bases separated the two germline ends. Germline values: CDR1 ENHRY, CDR2 SYGVKD. As DNA, the CDR3 is TGTGCCATCAGCAAGACAGTCGTTCAAGAGACCCAGTACTTC. As protein: CAISKTVVQETQYF.

This clone was seen only a few times. The CDR3 region has the DNA TGTGCCAGCTCACCACGAGGGTCGAACACTGAAGCTTTCTTT. Amino acids: CASSPRGSNTEAFF. The rearrangement joins TRBV18 to TRBJ1-1; D remains ambiguous. The germline CDR1 and CDR2 sequences are KGHSH and LQKENI. Trimming left V 1 base short and J 1 base short, with 7 bases between. The CDR3 loop spans 14 amino acids. Filled out from reference TRBV18 and TRBJ1-1, the complete variable domain reads NAGVMQNPRHLVRRRGQEARLRCSPMKGHSHVYWYRQLPEEGLKFMVYLQKENIIDESGMPKERFSAEFPKEGPSILRIQQVVRGDSAAYFCASSPRGSNTEAFFGQGTRLTVV.

This chain's CDR3 is CASSVDHFTDTQYF. The CDR3, as DNA: TGTGCCAGCAGCGTTGACCATTTCACAGATACGCAGTATTTT. This chain joins TRBV9 and TRBJ2-3; D is uncertain. Germline values: CDR1 SGDLS, CDR2 YYNGEE. This CDR3 spans 14 amino acids. Trimming left V 2 bases short and J 2 bases short, with 9 bases between.

V is TRBV6-5 and J is TRBJ2-2; possibly TRBD1 for D (5 bases). The V gene's germline CDR1 is MNHEY and CDR2 SVGAGI. V was cut by 2 bases and J by 4 bases, with 11 bases left in between. This CDR3 region has 15 residues. The CDR3, as DNA: TGTGCCAGCAGTTACCGCCAGGGCGGCACCGGGGAGCTGTTTTTT. Residues: CASSYRQGGTGELFF.

V and J are TRBV10-2 and TRBJ1-4, with 7 bases fitting TRBD1. Germline values: CDR1 WSHSY, CDR2 SAAADI. CDR3 length: 17 residues. With 4 bases clipped from V and 0 bases from J, the junction kept 8 bases outside the gene matches. CDR3 region: CASSGTQGPATNEKLFF. In DNA, the CDR3 is TGCGCCAGCAGTGGAACACAGGGGCCGGCAACTAATGAAAAACTGTTTTTT.

This chain connects TRBV5-1 to TRBJ2-7, with 7 bases identical to TRBD1. The germline gives CDR1 SGHRS, CDR2 YFSETQ. V was clipped by 4 bases and J by 2 bases; unmatched bases: 6. The CDR3 has 14 residues. The CDR3 coding sequence is TGCGCCAGCAGCCCCCAGGGGGAGACCTACGAGCAGTACTTC. It codes for CASSPQGETYEQYF.

The chain carries TRBV5-1 and TRBJ2-1; D is undetermined. Trimming removed 0 bases from V and 5 bases from J, with 15 bases in between. CDR1 and CDR2 from the germline V gene are SGHRS and YFSETQ. The CDR3 totals 16 residues. CDR3 amino acids: CASSLAEARENNEQFF. CDR3 DNA: TGCGCCAGCAGCTTGGCCGAAGCACGAGAAAACAATGAGCAGTTCTTC.

The chain joins TRBV18 to TRBJ1-2; no clear D. Trimming pared 4 bases from V and 5 bases from J, leaving 20 bases between. This CDR3 is built from 16 residues. Germline CDR1 KGHSH, CDR2 LQKENI. The CDR3 nucleotides are TGTGCCAGCTCACTGAGGGCTGGGGAGATTCCGTATGGCTACACCTTC. Residues: CASSLRAGEIPYGYTF.

This sequence joins TRBV18 and TRBJ2-3; D is possibly TRBD1 or TRBD2 (5 bases each). Trimming pared 3 bases from V and 2 bases from J, leaving 15 bases between. Germline V gene lookup returns CDR1 KGHSH and CDR2 LQKENI. The CDR3 extends over 16 amino acids. The CDR3 loop is CASSPIRNGATDTQYF. The DNA for the CDR3 is TGTGCCAGCTCACCGATTCGGAACGGGGCCACAGATACGCAGTATTTT.